What follows is one T cell receptor (beta chain) and its context. Its target is unknown. The entry originates in a study of metastatic and nonmetastatic thyroid tumors. Whole-study context: Malignant and benign thyroid patients had repertoires compared in peripheral blood and tumor or nodule tissue.

The CDR3 covers 12 residues. In germline, CDR1 is DFQATT, CDR2 SNEGSKA (reference sequence). The junction had 7 bases not matched to a gene; V was cut back by 8 bases and J by 5 bases. Prior to thyroid surgery, none of the patients had received any treatment. Points from the study as a whole: Reports indicated that malignant thyroid tumors showed significantly higher TCR beta diversity than benign nodules did, in blood and tumor.

TCRdb reprocessed the PCR reads using MiXCR. The profile covers roughly 6,000 clones, with around 29% appearing a single time and 20% to 25% taken by the ten largest. The sequenced sample consisted of tumor tissue. The origin of this receptor is a female donor with papillary thyroid cancer or a benign thyroid nodule (not recorded which). Some clones in this sample may be carry-over from other donors' samples. The chain links TRBV20-1 to TRBJ2-7; 9 positions agree with TRBD1. The CDR3: CSQGTGKDEQYF. CDR3 DNA: TGCAGTCAGGGGACAGGGAAGGACGAGCAGTACTTC.